This T cell receptor beta chain was identified in a study of response to subunit inactivated influenza vaccine. This clonotype was recorded at least ten times. Its antigen is not identified. One entry per CDR3 protein results from TCRdb running MiXCR on the RT-PCR reads. Here the sample spans 530,000 or so distinct CDR3 sequences, roughly 15% being singletons. Study outcomes and limitations: Researchers suggested that each seasonal influenza vaccination recruits few new T cells.

Germline V gene data show CDR1 as MNHEY and CDR2 as SVGEGT. Trimming pared 0 bases from V and 6 bases from J, leaving 8 bases between. The CDR3 sequence is 14 residues long. This chain joins TRBV6-2 or TRBV6-3 and TRBJ2-2; D not certain. The input for sequencing was PBMCs from blood, taken about 12 days after vaccination. The source is a man aged 50-60 years who received an inactivated influenza vaccine. Here the CDR3 reads CASSYSSGAGELFF. The CDR3, as DNA: TGTGCCAGCAGTTACTCAAGTGGGGCCGGGGAGCTGTTTTTT.